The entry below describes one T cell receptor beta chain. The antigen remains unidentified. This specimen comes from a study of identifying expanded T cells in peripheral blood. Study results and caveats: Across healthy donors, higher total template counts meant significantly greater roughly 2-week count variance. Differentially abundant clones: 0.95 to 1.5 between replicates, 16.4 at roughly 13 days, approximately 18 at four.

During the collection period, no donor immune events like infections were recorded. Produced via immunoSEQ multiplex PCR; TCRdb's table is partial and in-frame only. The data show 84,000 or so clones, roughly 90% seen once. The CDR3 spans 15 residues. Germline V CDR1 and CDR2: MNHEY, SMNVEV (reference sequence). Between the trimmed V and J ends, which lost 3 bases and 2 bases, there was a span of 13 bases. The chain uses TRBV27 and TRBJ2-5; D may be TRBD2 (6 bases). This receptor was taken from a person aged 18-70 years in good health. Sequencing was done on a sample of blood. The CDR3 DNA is TGTGCCAGCAGTTTCTTGGGCGGGGTGCAAGAGACCCAGTACTTC. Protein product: CASSFLGGVQETQYF.